One sample yielded the 11 T cell receptor beta chains listed below, sequenced in a study of glioma-infiltrating T cells. The iRepertoire nested amplicon-rescue multiplex PCR amplified TCR alpha and beta CDR3s from RNA. TCRdb re-derived calls from the multiplex PCR reads in MiXCR, one entry per CDR3 protein. The data show a few hundred thousand distinct CDR3 sequences, with less than 50% seen just once and approximately 12% held by the top ten. Sequenced material: glioma tissue, nonneoplastic brain tissue, or PBMCs (not recorded which). Receptor source: a human donor with low-grade glioma or glioblastoma, undergoing nonglioma brain surgery, or in good health (not recorded which).

As concerns this clonotype: A read error may produce the germline difference seen at one junction end. V usage is TRBV6-6 and J usage is TRBJ2-1; D is undetermined. The CDR3 covers 15 residues. The germline CDR1 and CDR2 sequences are MNHNY and SVGAGI (reference sequence). CDR3 region: CAGSYLVPSYNEQFF. In nucleotides, the CDR3 is TGTGCCGGCAGTTACCTGGTCCCCTCCTACAATGAGCAGTTCTTC.

The chain employs TRBV7-2 and TRBJ2-5, with 8 bases lining up with TRBD1. Trimming at V came to 4 bases and at J to 4 bases, leaving 11 bases not matched to a gene. This CDR3 comprises 16 residues. The germline V gene encodes CDR1 SGHTA and CDR2 FQGNSA. CDR3 DNA: TGTGCCAGCAGCTATTCCGGGACAGGTAGTGGAGAGACCCAGTACTTC. This translates into CASSYSGTGSGETQYF. The full variable domain, rest sourced from reference TRBV7-2 and TRBJ2-5, is GAGVSQSPSNKVTEKGKDVELRCDPISGHTALYWYRQSLGQGLEFLIYFQGNSAPDKSGLPSDRFSAERTGGSVSTLTIQRTQQEDSAVYLCASSYSGTGSGETQYFGPGTRLLVL.

The chain combines TRBV7-9 with TRBJ1-5; D remains unclear. V gave up 1 base and J gave up 4 bases, with 11 bases separating them. The V gene's germline CDR1 is SEHNR and CDR2 FQNEAQ (reference sequence). The CDR3 runs 15 residues. Written as DNA, the CDR3 is TGTGCCAGCAGCTTAGGGCGGTTCGAGAATCAGCCCCAGCATTTT. It translates to CASSLGRFENQPQHF.

Ten or more counts support this clonotype. The chain uses TRBV6-2 or TRBV6-3 and TRBJ1-5; D remains unclear. This CDR3 spans 13 amino acids. The V and J ends lost 2 bases and 6 bases respectively, with 8 bases between them. CDR1 and CDR2 from the germline V gene are MNHEY and SVGEGT. CDR3 amino acids: CASSYTGGQPQHF. DNA for the CDR3: TGTGCCAGCAGTTACACCGGCGGTCAGCCCCAGCATTTT.

The chain employs TRBV20-1 and TRBJ2-7; no clear D. The CDR3 runs to 14 residues. Trimming took 0 bases from V and 5 from J, leaving 14 bases between them. The germline V gene has CDR1 DFQATT and CDR2 SNEGSKA (reference sequence). This CDR3 reads CSARERFSIDEQYF. The CDR3 DNA follows: TGCAGTGCTAGAGAACGCTTTTCAATCGACGAGCAGTACTTC.

V gene TRBV24-1 combines with J gene TRBJ2-7, with 7 bases that match TRBD1. Germline loops: CDR1 KGHDR, CDR2 SFDVKD. The V gene end was trimmed by 7 bases and the J gene end by 2 bases; junction bases not matched to a gene: 7. This CDR3 has 14 residues. The CDR3 sequence is CATSLGGPTYEQYF. In DNA, the CDR3 is TGTGCCACCAGCCTAGGGGGCCCCACCTACGAGCAGTACTTC.

Turning to this clonotype: This could be a read error, since a much larger clone is one nucleotide away. The rearrangement links TRBV6-1 to TRBJ2-5, with a possible D match to TRBD1 (6 bases). The germline V and J ends were trimmed by 6 bases and 5 bases, with 25 bases remaining between them. The CDR3 is 17 residues long. Germline loops: CDR1 MNHNS, CDR2 SASEGT. CDR3 protein: CASRDSDIWGTQETQYF. The CDR3, as DNA: TGTGCCAGCAGGGACAGTGATATTTGGGGCACACAGGAGACCCAGTACTTC.

At least ten counts were recorded for this clonotype. CDR3 nucleotides: TGTGCCAGCAGCCCGCGCCCCCCCTACAATGAGCAGTTCTTC. Amino acids: CASSPRPPYNEQFF. The rearrangement joins TRBV27 to TRBJ2-1; D ambiguous. This CDR3 has 14 amino acids. Looked up from germline, CDR1 is MNHEY and CDR2 is SMNVEV (reference sequence). The germline V and J ends were trimmed by 6 bases and 2 bases, with 11 bases remaining between them.

Comment on this clonotype: It may be a read error: a sequence one base away is much more abundant. The chain's CDR3 is CASTAGTSGSRAGEMFF. CDR3 in DNA: TGTGCCAGCACCGCCGGGACTAGCGGGAGTAGGGCCGGGGAGATGTTTTTT. This chain links TRBV27 with TRBJ2-2; 14 bases align to TRBD2. The germline V gene encodes CDR1 MNHEY and CDR2 SMNVEV (reference sequence). This CDR3 region has 17 residues.

This clonotype was counted many times. The chain is built from TRBV6-2 or TRBV6-3 and TRBJ2-1; 12 nucleotides line up with TRBD2. The CDR3 has 16 amino acids. The V gene's germline CDR1 is MNHEY and CDR2 SVGEGT. J lost 6 bases, V lost 6 bases, and 9 bases had no gene match. CDR3 protein: CASRLTLAGGTNEQFF. CDR3 bases: TGTGCCAGCAGACTAACACTAGCGGGAGGTACCAATGAGCAGTTCTTC.

As for this clonotype: A much larger clone differs by one base, so this may be a read error. V is TRBV7-9 and J is TRBJ1-6, with no clear D. Deletions cut 5 bases from V and 9 bases from J, with 14 bases between. CDR1 and CDR2 (germline): SEHNR, FQNEAQ (reference sequence). CDR3 length equals 14 residues. CDR3 in DNA: TGTGCCAGCAGCCCGACGGGTGGTGGTTCACCCCTCCACTTT. It yields the protein CASSPTGGGSPLHF.